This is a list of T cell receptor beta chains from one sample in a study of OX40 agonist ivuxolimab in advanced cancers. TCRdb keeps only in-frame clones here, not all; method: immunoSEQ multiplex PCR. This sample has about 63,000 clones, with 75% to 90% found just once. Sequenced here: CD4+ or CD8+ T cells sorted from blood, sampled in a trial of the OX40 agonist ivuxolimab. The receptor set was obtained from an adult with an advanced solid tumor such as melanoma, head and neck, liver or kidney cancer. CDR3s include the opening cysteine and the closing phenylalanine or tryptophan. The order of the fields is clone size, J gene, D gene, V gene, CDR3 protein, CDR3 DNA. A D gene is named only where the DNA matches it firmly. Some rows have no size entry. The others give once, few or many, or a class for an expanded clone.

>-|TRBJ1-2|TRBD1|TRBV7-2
CASGSRGGDYGYTF
TGTGCCAGCGGCTCCCGAGGGGGCGACTATGGCTACACCTTC
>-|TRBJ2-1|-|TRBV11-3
CASSLGSGGAINEQFF
TGTGCCAGCAGCTTAGGATCCGGGGGCGCAATTAATGAGCAGTTCTTC
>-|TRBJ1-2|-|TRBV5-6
CASSLAGNYGYTF
TGTGCCAGCAGCTTGGCAGGTAACTATGGCTACACCTTC
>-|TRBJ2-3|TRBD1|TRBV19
CATTPGTGSRTQYF
TGTGCCACCACACCCGGGACAGGGAGTCGTACGCAGTATTTT
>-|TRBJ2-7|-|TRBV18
CASSPPVGGITYEQYF
TGTGCCAGCTCACCACCGGTAGGGGGGATAACCTACGAGCAGTACTTC
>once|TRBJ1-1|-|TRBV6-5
CASSGHLNTEAFF
TGTGCCAGCAGTGGACACCTGAACACTGAAGCTTTCTTT
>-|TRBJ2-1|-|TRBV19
CASSIAGASVEQFF
TGTGCCAGTAGTATAGCGGGGGCTTCCGTGGAGCAGTTCTTC
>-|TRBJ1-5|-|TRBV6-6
CASSYQGSGQPQHF
TGTGCCAGCAGTTACCAGGGATCGGGTCAGCCCCAGCATTTT
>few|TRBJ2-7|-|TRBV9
CASSPRRRDSHYEQYF
TGTGCCAGCAGCCCCAGACGCCGGGACTCCCACTACGAGCAGTACTTC
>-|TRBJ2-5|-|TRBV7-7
CASSIVGAGETQYF
TGTGCTAGCAGCATAGTGGGGGCGGGAGAGACCCAGTACTTC
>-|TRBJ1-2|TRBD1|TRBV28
CASSLRLGQFYGYTF
TGTGCCAGCAGTTTACGCTTGGGACAGTTCTATGGCTACACCTTC
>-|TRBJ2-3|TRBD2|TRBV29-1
CSVDPTSSTDTQYF
TGCAGCGTTGACCCGACTAGCAGCACAGATACGCAGTATTTT
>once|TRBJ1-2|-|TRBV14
CASSQGRGGSYGYTF
TGTGCCAGCAGCCAAGGCCGCGGGGGGTCCTATGGCTACACCTTC
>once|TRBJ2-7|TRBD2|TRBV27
CASRTSGSSYEQYF
TGTGCCAGCAGAACTAGCGGTTCCTCCTACGAGCAGTACTTC
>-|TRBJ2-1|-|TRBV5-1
CASSLDVAANNEQFF
TGCGCCAGCAGCTTGGACGTTGCAGCGAACAATGAGCAGTTCTTC
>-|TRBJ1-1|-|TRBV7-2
CASSPWASSTEAFF
TGTGCCAGCAGCCCCTGGGCCTCCTCCACTGAAGCTTTCTTT
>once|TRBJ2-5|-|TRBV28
CASSLIETQYF
TGTGCCAGCAGTTTAATAGAGACCCAGTACTTC
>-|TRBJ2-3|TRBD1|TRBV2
CASSGPTGLTDTQYF
TGTGCCAGCAGTGGACCGACAGGGTTGACAGATACGCAGTATTTT
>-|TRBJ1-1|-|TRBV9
CASSVGPNTEAFF
TGTGCCAGCAGCGTAGGGCCCAACACTGAAGCTTTCTTT
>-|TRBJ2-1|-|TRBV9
CASSPSAQHNNEQFF
TGTGCCAGCAGCCCCTCAGCTCAGCACAACAATGAGCAGTTCTTC
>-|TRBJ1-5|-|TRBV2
CASSLLFGAQPQHF
TGTGCCAGCAGCCTCCTCTTCGGGGCCCAGCCCCAGCATTTT
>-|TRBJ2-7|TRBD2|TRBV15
CATSRASGTSGHEQYF
TGTGCCACCAGCAGAGCCTCCGGGACTAGCGGGCACGAGCAGTACTTC
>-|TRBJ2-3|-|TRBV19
CASSIGPDLRDTQYF
TGTGCCAGTAGTATAGGCCCGGACTTAAGGGATACGCAGTATTTT
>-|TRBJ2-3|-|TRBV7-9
CASPAGTDTQYF
TGTGCCAGCCCAGCTGGCACAGATACGCAGTATTTT
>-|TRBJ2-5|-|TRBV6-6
CASSWSGLETQYF
TGTGCCAGCAGTTGGTCTGGCTTGGAGACCCAGTACTTC
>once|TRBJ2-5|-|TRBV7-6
CASSQTSQETQYF
TGTGCCAGCAGCCAGACTAGTCAAGAGACCCAGTACTTC
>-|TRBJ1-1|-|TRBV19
CASSIRGTEAFF
TGTGCCAGTAGTATTAGGGGCACTGAAGCTTTCTTT
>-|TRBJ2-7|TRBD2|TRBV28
CASSFPSSGSYEQYF
TGTGCCAGCAGTTTTCCGTCTAGCGGGAGCTACGAGCAGTACTTC
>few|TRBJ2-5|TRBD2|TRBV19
CASSSQPGEGTQYF
TGTGCCAGTAGTTCCCAGCCGGGGGAGGGGACCCAGTACTTC
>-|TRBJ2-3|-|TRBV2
CASSVGQGSMYDTQYF
TGTGCCAGCAGTGTGGGTCAGGGTTCTATGTATGATACGCAGTATTTT
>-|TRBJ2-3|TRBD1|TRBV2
CASGQGARDTQYF
TGTGCCAGTGGACAGGGGGCGAGAGATACGCAGTATTTT
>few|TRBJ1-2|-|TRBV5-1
CASSLWGDGYTF
TGCGCCAGCAGCTTGTGGGGGGATGGCTACACCTTC
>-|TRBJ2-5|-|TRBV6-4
CASSDSSSKKDLPKETQYF
TGTGCCAGCAGTGACTCGAGTTCGAAGAAGGACCTACCTAAAGAGACCCAGTACTTC
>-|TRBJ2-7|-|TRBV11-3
CASSRRGNYEQYF
TGTGCCAGCAGCCGCCGAGGGAACTACGAGCAGTACTTC
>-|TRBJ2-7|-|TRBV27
CASPSRNSYEQYF
TGTGCCAGCCCGAGCAGGAACTCCTACGAGCAGTACTTC
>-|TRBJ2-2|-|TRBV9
CASSVRGAGRNTGELFF
TGTGCCAGCAGCGTGAGAGGGGCGGGGCGGAACACCGGGGAGCTGTTTTTT
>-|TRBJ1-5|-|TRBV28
CASSSAGGNQPQHF
TGTGCCAGCAGTTCGGCAGGAGGGAATCAGCCCCAGCATTTT
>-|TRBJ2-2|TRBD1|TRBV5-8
CASSLGTGTGELFF
TGTGCCAGCAGCTTGGGGACAGGCACCGGGGAGCTGTTTTTT
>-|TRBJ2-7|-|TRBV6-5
CASSIPGESSYEQYF
TGTGCCAGCAGTATCCCGGGGGAGAGCTCCTACGAGCAGTACTTC
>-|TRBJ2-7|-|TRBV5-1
CASSFAASYEQYF
TGCGCCAGCAGCTTCGCAGCTTCCTACGAGCAGTACTTC
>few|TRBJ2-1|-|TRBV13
CASSPFGEAIYNEQFF
TGTGCCAGCAGCCCGTTTGGGGAGGCAATCTACAATGAGCAGTTCTTC
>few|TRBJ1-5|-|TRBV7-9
CASSRLGVPQHF
TGTGCCAGCAGCCGCCTAGGAGTGCCCCAGCATTTT
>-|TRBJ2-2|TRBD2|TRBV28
CASSLGAAGGPAGELFF
TGTGCCAGCAGTCTGGGCGCGGCGGGGGGGCCGGCCGGGGAGCTGTTTTTT
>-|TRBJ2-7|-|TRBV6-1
CASSEGRVRGYEQYF
TGTGCCAGCAGTGAAGGGCGGGTAAGGGGATACGAGCAGTACTTC
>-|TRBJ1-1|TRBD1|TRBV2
CASSLDRTGGTEAFF
TGTGCCAGCAGTCTAGACCGGACAGGGGGCACTGAAGCTTTCTTT
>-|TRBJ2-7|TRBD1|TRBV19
CASSRQGGTYEQYF
TGTGCCAGTAGTCGACAGGGGGGTACCTACGAGCAGTACTTC
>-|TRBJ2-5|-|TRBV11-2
CASSPSAETQYF
TGTGCCAGCAGCCCCTCGGCAGAGACCCAGTACTTC
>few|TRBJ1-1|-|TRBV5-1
CASSLDLDRVNTEAFF
TGCGCCAGCAGCTTGGACCTGGACAGAGTGAACACTGAAGCTTTCTTT
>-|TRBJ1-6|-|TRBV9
CASSVPNSPLHF
TGTGCCAGCAGCGTTCCAAATTCACCCCTCCACTTT
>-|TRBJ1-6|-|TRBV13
CASSLERGTSPLHF
TGTGCCAGCAGCTTAGAGCGAGGGACTTCACCCCTCCACTTT
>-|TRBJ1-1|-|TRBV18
CASSSLGRNTEAFF
TGTGCCAGCTCTTCATTAGGGAGGAACACTGAAGCTTTCTTT
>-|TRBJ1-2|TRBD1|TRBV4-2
CASSRDDRANYGYTF
TGTGCCAGCAGCCGAGACGACAGGGCAAACTATGGCTACACCTTC
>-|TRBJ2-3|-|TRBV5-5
CASSLSPSRDTQYF
TGTGCCAGCAGCTTGAGTCCCAGTAGAGATACGCAGTATTTT
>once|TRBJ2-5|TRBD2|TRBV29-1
CSVDSSGSQETQYF
TGCAGCGTTGACAGTAGCGGGAGCCAAGAGACCCAGTACTTC
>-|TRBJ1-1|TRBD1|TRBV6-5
CASSYGQGVTEAFF
TGTGCCAGCAGTTACGGACAGGGGGTCACTGAAGCTTTCTTT
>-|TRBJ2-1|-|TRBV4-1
CASSQDRVPRDTSYNEQFF
TGCGCCAGCAGCCAAGATAGGGTCCCACGGGACACATCTTACAATGAGCAGTTCTTC
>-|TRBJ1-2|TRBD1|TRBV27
CASSIDRGHVYGYTF
TGTGCCAGCAGCATTGACAGGGGGCACGTCTATGGCTACACCTTC